The source of this T cell receptor (beta chain) is a study of T cells after posttransplantation cyclophosphamide. A marrow graft followed busulfan-fludarabine conditioning, with cyclophosphamide on days +3 and +4. The CDR3 is 14 amino acids. V was pared by 4 bases and J by 3 bases, with 13 bases between. Germline V gene sequence: CDR1 MNHEY, CDR2 SMNVEV (reference sequence). The method was immunoSEQ multiplex PCR; TCRdb's version includes in-frame clones alone and lacks a portion of them. Among approximately 6,800 clones, 85% to 95% were seen once, and the ten largest hold approximately 4.5%. The specimen comprised CD8+ T cells sorted from blood, sampled after allogeneic stem cell transplant with posttransplant cyclophosphamide. The chain uses TRBV27 and TRBJ2-7; possibly TRBD2 for D (6 bases). The clonotype originates from a male patient over 55 who received an allogeneic stem cell transplant from a related donor and was CMV-positive. Some T cells may have come from the graft donor. The DNA for the CDR3 is TGTGCCAGCAGTTCGGGACTTGCGGGCTACGAGCAGTACTTC. Amino acid sequence: CASSSGLAGYEQYF.